This entry lists 24 T cell receptor beta chains sequenced from one sample in a study of OX40 agonist ivuxolimab in advanced cancers. The assay was immunoSEQ multiplex PCR, and TCRdb's table has in-frame clones only and misses some. The sample has some 26,000 clones; 77% are singletons. Sequenced here: CD4+ or CD8+ T cells sorted from blood, sampled in a trial of the OX40 agonist ivuxolimab. The receptors stem from an adult with an advanced solid tumor such as melanoma, head and neck, liver or kidney cancer.

The rearrangement joins TRBV10-3 to TRBJ2-5, with TRBD2 identical over 11 bases. Germline CDR1 is ENHRY and CDR2 is SYGVKD. V lost 0 bases, J lost 4 bases, and 1 base stayed unmatched. The CDR3 totals 15 residues. Here the CDR3 reads CAISESGTSGETQYF. The CDR3, as DNA: TGTGCCATCAGTGAGTCTGGGACTAGCGGAGAGACCCAGTACTTC.

The rearrangement uses TRBV19 and TRBJ2-7; weak D call: TRBD2 (5 bases). CDR1 and CDR2 from the germline V gene are LNHDA and SQIVND (reference sequence). This CDR3 comprises 13 residues. Trimming removed 5 bases from V and 3 bases from J, with 11 bases in between. CDR3 DNA: TGTGCCAGTAGTTCCGGGATCTACTACGAGCAGTACTTC. It codes for CASSSGIYYEQYF.

The CDR3, as DNA: TGTGCCAGCAGCCGCAAGGGGAACACAGATACGCAGTATTTT. This gives the protein CASSRKGNTDTQYF. The V and J genes are TRBV11-1 and TRBJ2-3; D might be TRBD1 (5 bases). CDR1 is SGHAT and CDR2 is FQDESV in the germline V gene (reference sequence). The CDR3 consists of 14 residues. V lost 5 bases, J lost 2 bases, and 11 bases lay in between.

This chain joins TRBV18 and TRBJ1-1, with D unclear. This CDR3 spans 14 amino acids. V lost 4 bases to trimming and J lost 1 base, with 10 bases between them. Germline V gene sequence: CDR1 KGHSH, CDR2 LQKENI. CDR3 sequence reads: CASSRVGGNTEAFF. The CDR3 DNA is TGTGCCAGCTCACGGGTCGGAGGGAACACTGAAGCTTTCTTT.

This chain links TRBV5-1 with TRBJ2-3; D uncertain. The germline V and J ends were trimmed by 2 bases and 1 base, with 8 bases remaining between them. This CDR3 has 14 residues. Germline V lookup: CDR1 SGHRS, CDR2 YFSETQ. CDR3 bases: TGCGCCAGCAGCTTAATCCTCGGCACAGATACGCAGTATTTT. This encodes CASSLILGTDTQYF. Together with reference TRBV5-1 and TRBJ2-3, the CDR3 gives the full variable domain: KAGVTQTPRYLIKTRGQQVTLSCSPISGHRSVSWYQQTPGQGLQFLFEYFSETQRNKGNFPGRFSGRQFSNSRSEMNVSTLELGDSALYLCASSLILGTDTQYFGPGTRLTVL.

The chain couples TRBV28 to TRBJ2-5; 7 bases agree with TRBD2. The V gene end was trimmed by 7 bases and the J gene end by 2 bases; junction bases not matched to a gene: 7. The CDR3 covers 14 residues. The germline gives CDR1 MDHEN, CDR2 SYDVKM. CDR3 in amino acids: CASKKNGGQETQYF. The CDR3 DNA sequence: TGTGCCAGCAAGAAGAACGGGGGGCAAGAGACCCAGTACTTC.

This clone is judged hyperexpanded (1% or more). This chain connects TRBV27 to TRBJ1-1, with TRBD1 matching over 7 bases. CDR1 and CDR2 from the germline V gene are MNHEY and SMNVEV (reference sequence). V gave up 7 bases and J gave up 3 bases; unmatched junction bases: 11. This CDR3 spans 15 amino acids. In nucleotides, the CDR3 is TGTGCCAGCACCCGACAGGGAGTTTATCACACTGAAGCTTTCTTT. Translation: CASTRQGVYHTEAFF.

CDR3 in DNA: TGTGCCAGCAGCCCAAAGACAGGGGCGAGGAGCTCCTACGAGCAGTACTTC. Translation: CASSPKTGARSSYEQYF. The chain employs TRBV4-2 and TRBJ2-7; 8 bases line up with TRBD1. The CDR3 runs 17 residues. Unmatched junction bases numbered 11, after V lost 4 bases and J lost 0 bases. Germline V lookup: CDR1 LGHNA, CDR2 YNFKEQ.

This clone was seen a handful of times. The chain recombines TRBV29-1 with TRBJ1-1; 8 nucleotides match TRBD1. V was pared by 4 bases and J by 4 bases, with 5 bases of the junction left unmatched. Germline values: CDR1 SQVTM, CDR2 ANQGSEA. The CDR3 consists of 13 residues. As DNA, the CDR3 is TGCAGCGTTGGGCAGGGACAGGTCACTGAAGCTTTCTTT. This translates into CSVGQGQVTEAFF.

The V call is TRBV7-7, the J call TRBJ1-3; no reliable D call. The CDR3 has 15 residues. V dropped 5 bases and J dropped 4 bases, with 15 bases sitting between them. From germline, CDR1 is SSHAT and CDR2 FNYEAQ (reference sequence). The CDR3 coding sequence is TGTGCCAGCAGCCCCTCCCCGGGAAGAGGAAACACCATATATTTT. It codes for CASSPSPGRGNTIYF.

This clone showed up just once. The chain employs TRBV29-1 and TRBJ2-2, with 9 bases fitting TRBD2. The CDR3 consists of 15 residues. Germline V gene sequence: CDR1 SQVTM, CDR2 ANQGSEA. V lost 0 bases to trimming and J lost 4 bases; unmatched junction nucleotides: 3. The CDR3 reads CSVEDPSGVTGELFF. DNA for the CDR3: TGCAGCGTTGAAGACCCTAGCGGGGTCACCGGGGAGCTGTTTTTT.

This chain links TRBV21-1 with TRBJ2-5; whether TRBD1, the table's D call, matches the DNA was not checked. TRBV21-1 is a pseudogene locus. The CDR3 is 19 amino acids. Written as DNA, the CDR3 is TGTGCCAGCAGCAAAGCGACCCGCGTCCGGGACAGGGAACAAGAGACCCAGTACTTC. Translation gives CASSKATRVRDREQETQYF.

The chain is built from TRBV30 and TRBJ1-2; no clear D. V was shortened by 7 bases and J by 5 bases, with 17 bases between the two germline ends. The CDR3 extends over 13 amino acids. Germline CDR1 GTSNPN, CDR2 SVGIG (reference sequence). CDR3 DNA sequence: TGTGCCTTGGGGTACGGGTTTCGGTATGGCTACACCTTC. Its translation is CALGYGFRYGYTF.

The table lists this clone with a count of one. This chain connects TRBV19 to TRBJ1-4; TRBD1 is a possible D gene (6 bases). Germline CDR1 reads LNHDA; CDR2 reads SQIVND (reference sequence). The V end lost 6 bases, the J end lost 2 bases, and 10 bases lay between the germline ends. There are 14 residues in the CDR3. CDR3 nucleotide sequence: TGTGCCAGTAGGAGGGGGTGGACTAATGAAAAACTGTTTTTT. Translating gives CASRRGWTNEKLFF.

The rearrangement uses TRBV19 and TRBJ2-3, with D unresolved. Germline V CDR1 and CDR2: LNHDA, SQIVND (reference sequence). The CDR3 sequence is 13 residues long. V dropped 9 bases and J dropped 3 bases, with 13 bases sitting between them. CDR3 in amino acids: CARKGLTTDTQYF. CDR3 in DNA: TGTGCCAGAAAGGGCCTCACAACAGATACGCAGTATTTT.

The DNA of the CDR3 is TGTGCCAGCAGCTTACACTCGGATCAGGCTCACAAATACTTC. Translation gives CASSLHSDQAHKYF. The J gene is TRBJ2-5, the V gene TRBV28, with D uncertain. This CDR3 comprises 14 residues. Germline V gives CDR1 MDHEN, CDR2 SYDVKM. V gave up 6 bases and J gave up 14 bases, with 25 bases separating them. The full variable domain, in which reference TRBV28 and TRBJ2-5 provide the parts outside the CDR3, is DVKVTQSSRYLVKRTGEKVFLECVQDMDHENMFWYRQDPGLGLRLIYFSYDVKMKEKGDIPEGYSVSREKKERFSLILESASTNQTSMYLCASSLHSDQAHKYFGPGTRLLVL.

This chain connects TRBV6-4 to TRBJ2-1, with D unresolved. This CDR3 is built from 15 residues. Germline V gives CDR1 MRHNA, CDR2 SNTAGT. The ends were cut back, 6 bases at V and 2 bases at J, with 14 bases in the middle. The CDR3 reads CASSMSTQPYNEQFF. The CDR3 DNA follows: TGTGCCAGCAGCATGTCAACTCAACCCTACAATGAGCAGTTCTTC.

The chain recombines TRBV6-5 with TRBJ1-1, with 8 bases identical to TRBD1. This CDR3 contains 14 residues. The junction had 1 base not matched to a gene; V was cut back by 4 bases and J by 0 bases. The V gene's germline CDR1 is MNHEY and CDR2 SVGAGI. In DNA form, the CDR3 reads TGTGCCAGCAGTTGGGACAGGATGAACACTGAAGCTTTCTTT. This codes for CASSWDRMNTEAFF.

V is TRBV7-2 and J is TRBJ1-3; D uncertain. The CDR3 runs 12 residues. V lost 8 bases, J lost 4 bases, and 9 bases lay in between. Germline V lookup: CDR1 SGHTA, CDR2 FQGNSA. This CDR3 reads CASHPRGNTIYF. CDR3 sequence (DNA): TGTGCCAGCCACCCGCGGGGAAACACCATATATTTT.

Comments on this clone: The same CDR3 also results from other DNA sequences found in this sample. V and J are TRBV21-1 and TRBJ1-3. TRBV21-1 is a pseudogene locus. The CDR3 contains 17 residues. The CDR3 region is CASSKGGFAPSGNTIYF. In nucleotides, the CDR3 is TGTGCCAGCAGCAAGGGGGGGTTTGCACCTTCTGGAAACACCATATATTTT.

The J gene is TRBJ2-1, the V gene TRBV4-3, with 7 bases aligning to TRBD2. The trim removed 0 bases at V and 4 bases at J, leaving 9 bases unmatched. The germline V gene encodes CDR1 LGHNA and CDR2 YSLEER. CDR3 length: 17 residues. The CDR3 reads CASSQDLGGRAYNEQFF. The DNA for the CDR3 is TGCGCCAGCAGCCAAGATCTAGGAGGGAGGGCATACAATGAGCAGTTCTTC.

V usage is TRBV7-6 and J usage is TRBJ2-3, with 10 nucleotides matching TRBD2. The length of the CDR3 is 16 residues. Germline assignment: CDR1 SGHVS and CDR2 FNYEAQ. J lost 5 bases, V lost 1 base, and 6 bases had no gene match. CDR3 loop: CASSLGSGLARDTQYF. The CDR3, as DNA: TGTGCCAGCAGCTTAGGATCGGGACTAGCGAGAGATACGCAGTATTTT.

This clone was detected only a few times. This chain uses TRBV6-5 with TRBJ1-5; possibly TRBD1 for D (5 bases). Trimming took 8 bases from V and 4 from J, leaving 12 bases between them. There are 13 residues in the CDR3. Germline V gene lookup returns CDR1 MNHEY and CDR2 SVGAGI. The DNA of the CDR3 is TGTGCCAGCTTGGCAGGGAATAATCAGCCCCAGCATTTT. Protein sequence: CASLAGNNQPQHF.

The V and J genes are TRBV6-1 and TRBJ2-1; 11 nucleotides line up with TRBD2. Germline V gene sequence: CDR1 MNHNS, CDR2 SASEGT. V gave up 4 bases and J gave up 6 bases; unmatched junction bases: 8. The CDR3 is made up of 16 amino acids. The DNA for the CDR3 is TGTGCCAGCAGTGTTCTTAGCGGGGGGGTCTCCAATGAGCAGTTCTTC. Translating gives CASSVLSGGVSNEQFF.